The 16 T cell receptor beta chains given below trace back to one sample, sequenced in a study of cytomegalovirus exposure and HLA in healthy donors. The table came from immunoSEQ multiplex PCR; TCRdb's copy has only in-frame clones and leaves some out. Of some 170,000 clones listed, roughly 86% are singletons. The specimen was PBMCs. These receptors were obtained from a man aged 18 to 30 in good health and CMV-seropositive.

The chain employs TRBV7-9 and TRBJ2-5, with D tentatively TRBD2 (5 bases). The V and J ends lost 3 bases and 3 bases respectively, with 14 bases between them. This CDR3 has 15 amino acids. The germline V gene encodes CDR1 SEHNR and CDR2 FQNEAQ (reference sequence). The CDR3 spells CASSFSVGMEETQYF. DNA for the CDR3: TGTGCCAGCAGCTTTAGTGTCGGGATGGAAGAGACCCAGTACTTC.

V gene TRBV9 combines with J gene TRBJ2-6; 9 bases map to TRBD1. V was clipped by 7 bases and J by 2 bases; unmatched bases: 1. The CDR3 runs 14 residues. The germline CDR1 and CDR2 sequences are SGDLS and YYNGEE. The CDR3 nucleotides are TGTGCCAGCGGGACAGGGACTGGGGCCAACGTCCTGACTTTC. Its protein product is CASGTGTGANVLTF. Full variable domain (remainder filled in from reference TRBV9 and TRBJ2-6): DSGVTQTPKHLITATGQRVTLRCSPRSGDLSVYWYQQSLDQGLQFLIQYYNGEERAKGNILERFSAQQFPDLHSELNLSSLELGDSALYFCASGTGTGANVLTFGAGSRLTVL.

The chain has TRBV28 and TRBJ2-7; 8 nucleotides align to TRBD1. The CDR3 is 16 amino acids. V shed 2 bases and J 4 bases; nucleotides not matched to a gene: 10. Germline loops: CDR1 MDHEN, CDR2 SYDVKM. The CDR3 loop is CASSLLVLQGGYEQYF. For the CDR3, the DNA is TGTGCCAGCAGTTTACTTGTGCTACAGGGGGGATACGAGCAGTACTTC.

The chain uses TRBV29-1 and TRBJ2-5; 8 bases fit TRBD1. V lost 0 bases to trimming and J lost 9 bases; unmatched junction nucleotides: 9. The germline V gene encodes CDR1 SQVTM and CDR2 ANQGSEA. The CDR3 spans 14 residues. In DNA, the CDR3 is TGCAGCGTTGAAGACGACCTGACAGGGGTGCCCCAGTACTTC. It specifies CSVEDDLTGVPQYF.

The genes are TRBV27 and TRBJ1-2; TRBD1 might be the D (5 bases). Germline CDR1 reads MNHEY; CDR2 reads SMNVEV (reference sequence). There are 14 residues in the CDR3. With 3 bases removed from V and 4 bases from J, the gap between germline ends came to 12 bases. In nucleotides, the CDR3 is TGTGCCAGCAGTTTCGCGGGGGTAAGCTATGGCTACACCTTC. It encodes CASSFAGVSYGYTF.

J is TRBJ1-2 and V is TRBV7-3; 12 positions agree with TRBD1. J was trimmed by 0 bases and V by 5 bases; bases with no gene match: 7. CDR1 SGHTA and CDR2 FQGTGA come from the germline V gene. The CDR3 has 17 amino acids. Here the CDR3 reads CASSRGQGAVANYGYTF. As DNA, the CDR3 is TGTGCCAGCAGCCGGGGACAGGGGGCGGTAGCTAACTATGGCTACACCTTC.

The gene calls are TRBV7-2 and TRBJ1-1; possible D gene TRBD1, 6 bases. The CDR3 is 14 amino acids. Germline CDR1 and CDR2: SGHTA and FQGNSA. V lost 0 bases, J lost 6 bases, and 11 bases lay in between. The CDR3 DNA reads TGTGCCAGCAGCTTAGCCAGGGGAAGCTCTGAAGCTTTCTTT. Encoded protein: CASSLARGSSEAFF. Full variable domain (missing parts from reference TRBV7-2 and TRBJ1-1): GAGVSQSPSNKVTEKGKDVELRCDPISGHTALYWYRQSLGQGLEFLIYFQGNSAPDKSGLPSDRFSAERTGGSVSTLTIQRTQQEDSAVYLCASSLARGSSEAFFGQGTRLTVV.

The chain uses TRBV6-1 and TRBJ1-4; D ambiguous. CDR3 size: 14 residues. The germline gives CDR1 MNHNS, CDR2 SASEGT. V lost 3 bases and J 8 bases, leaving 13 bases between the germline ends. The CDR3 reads CASSDQGVWEKLFF. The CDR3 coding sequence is TGTGCCAGCAGTGATCAAGGAGTGTGGGAAAAACTGTTTTTT.

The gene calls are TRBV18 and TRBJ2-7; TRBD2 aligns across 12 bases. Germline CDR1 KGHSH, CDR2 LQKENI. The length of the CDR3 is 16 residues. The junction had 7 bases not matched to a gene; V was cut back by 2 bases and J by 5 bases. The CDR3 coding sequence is TGTGCCAGCTCACCAAGGCTAGCGGGGGGGCGGAACGAGCAGTACTTC. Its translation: CASSPRLAGGRNEQYF. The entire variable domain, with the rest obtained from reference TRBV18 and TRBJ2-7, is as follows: NAGVMQNPRHLVRRRGQEARLRCSPMKGHSHVYWYRQLPEEGLKFMVYLQKENIIDESGMPKERFSAEFPKEGPSILRIQQVVRGDSAAYFCASSPRLAGGRNEQYFGPGTRLTVT.

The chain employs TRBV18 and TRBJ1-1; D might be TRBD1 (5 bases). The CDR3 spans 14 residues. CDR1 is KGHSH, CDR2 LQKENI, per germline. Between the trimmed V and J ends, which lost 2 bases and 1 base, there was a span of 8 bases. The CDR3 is CASSPRQPNTEAFF. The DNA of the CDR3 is TGTGCCAGCTCACCAAGACAGCCGAACACTGAAGCTTTCTTT.

CDR3 in amino acids: CASSPPGGNEQFF. The CDR3 DNA sequence: TGTGCCAGCTCACCACCGGGGGGGAATGAGCAGTTCTTC. The V gene is TRBV18, the J gene TRBJ2-1; 7 bases fit TRBD2. This CDR3 contains 13 residues. J lost 7 bases, V lost 0 bases, and 0 bases had no gene match. Germline V gene data show CDR1 as KGHSH and CDR2 as LQKENI. The full variable domain, with the rest looked up from reference TRBV18 and TRBJ2-1, is NAGVMQNPRHLVRRRGQEARLRCSPMKGHSHVYWYRQLPEEGLKFMVYLQKENIIDESGMPKERFSAEFPKEGPSILRIQQVVRGDSAAYFCASSPPGGNEQFFGPGTRLTVL.

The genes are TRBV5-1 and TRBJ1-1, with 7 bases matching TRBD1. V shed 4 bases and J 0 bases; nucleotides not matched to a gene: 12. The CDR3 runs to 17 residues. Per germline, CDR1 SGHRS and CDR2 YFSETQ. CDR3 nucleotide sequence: TGCGCCAGCAGCCCCCGACAGGGTGTCGCGATGAACACTGAAGCTTTCTTT. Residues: CASSPRQGVAMNTEAFF.

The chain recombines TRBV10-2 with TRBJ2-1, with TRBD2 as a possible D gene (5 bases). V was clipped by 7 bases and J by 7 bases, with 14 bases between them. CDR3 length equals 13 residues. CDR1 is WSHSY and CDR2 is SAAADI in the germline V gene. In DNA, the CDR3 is TGCGCCAGCAAAGACTCGAGGGCTAATGAGCAGTTCTTC. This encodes CASKDSRANEQFF.

In DNA, the CDR3 is TGTGCCATCAGTGGGACTAGCGGCCTTAGCTCCTACGAGCAGTACTTC. This encodes CAISGTSGLSSYEQYF. The chain joins TRBV10-3 to TRBJ2-7; 10 nucleotides align to TRBD2. This CDR3 has 16 amino acids. Germline CDR1 reads ENHRY; CDR2 reads SYGVKD. The V and J ends lost 4 bases and 0 bases, in that order; junction bases with no gene match: 6.

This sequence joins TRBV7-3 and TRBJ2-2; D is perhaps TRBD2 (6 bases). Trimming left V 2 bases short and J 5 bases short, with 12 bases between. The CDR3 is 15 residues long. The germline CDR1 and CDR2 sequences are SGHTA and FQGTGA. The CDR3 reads CASSLSGVETGELFF. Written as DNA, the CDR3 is TGTGCCAGCAGCTTATCGGGGGTGGAAACCGGGGAGCTGTTTTTT.

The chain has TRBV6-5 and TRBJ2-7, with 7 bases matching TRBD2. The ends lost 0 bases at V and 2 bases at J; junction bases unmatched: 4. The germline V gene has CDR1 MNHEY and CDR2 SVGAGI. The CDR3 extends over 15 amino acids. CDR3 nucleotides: TGTGCCAGCAGTTACTCCGGGGGGTTAGCCTACGAGCAGTACTTC. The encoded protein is CASSYSGGLAYEQYF.